The 3 T cell receptor beta chains below come from one sample, sequenced in a study of T cell repertoires in cytomegalovirus infection. TCRdb redid the calling of the reads with MiXCR, one entry per CDR3 protein. The table includes 900,000 to 950,000 distinct CDR3 sequences, less than 40% detected once. These TCRs' antigens remain unknown. The sequences come from cultured CD8+ T cells from PBMCs, collected from culture after CMV antigen stimulation. The origin of the receptors is a human donor in good health (CMV status not recorded). Some clones in this sample may be carry-over from other donors' samples.

This clonotype was detected only a few times. The V and J genes are TRBV6-2 or TRBV6-3 and TRBJ2-3; possible D gene TRBD2, 5 bases. V dropped 6 bases and J dropped 4 bases, with 14 bases sitting between them. CDR1 MNHEY and CDR2 SVGEGT come from the germline V gene. The CDR3 is 14 amino acids. The CDR3 nucleotides are TGTGCCAGCAGCTTAACTAGTCCCCCAGATACGCAGTATTTT. It yields the protein CASSLTSPPDTQYF.

The chain recombines TRBV6-1 with TRBJ2-3; 12 bases map to TRBD1. This CDR3 has 16 residues. Germline V gene lookup returns CDR1 MNHNS and CDR2 SASEGT. V shed 7 bases, J shed 3 bases, and the junction held 8 bases outside the gene matches. Written as DNA, the CDR3 is TGTGCCAGCATGCGGGACAGGGGGCAAAGTACAGATACGCAGTATTTT. Protein sequence: CASMRDRGQSTDTQYF.

There are many counts of this clonotype. The chain is built from TRBV7-6 and TRBJ1-1, with unresolved D. With 0 bases removed from V and 3 bases from J, the gap between germline ends came to 8 bases. This CDR3 comprises 14 residues. CDR1 is SGHVS, CDR2 FNYEAQ, per germline. The CDR3 loop reads CASSLAAVDTEAFF. The CDR3 DNA is TGTGCCAGCAGCTTAGCCGCCGTGGACACTGAAGCTTTCTTT.